The next 25 T cell receptor beta chains were all read from a single sample in a study of blood T cell repertoires in COVID-19. The protocol was immunoSEQ multiplex PCR, while the TCRdb copy is restricted to in-frame clones and leaves out a portion. The sample shows a few hundred thousand clones, roughly nine tenths of them seen only once. Sequencing was performed on PBMCs or T cells enriched from blood (not recorded which). These receptors were collected from a man between 18 and 29 years old who had recovered from COVID-19.

The rearrangement links TRBV6-5 to TRBJ2-4; 7 bases are shared with TRBD2. The CDR3 runs 15 residues. Germline CDR1 reads MNHEY; CDR2 reads SVGAGI. The V and J ends lost 6 bases and 3 bases, in that order; junction bases with no gene match: 8. CDR3 bases: TGTGCCAGCAGGATAGGGTCGGGGGGCAAAAACATTCAGTACTTC. Protein product: CASRIGSGGKNIQYF.

V gene TRBV6-5 combines with J gene TRBJ1-1, with a possible D match to TRBD1 (6 bases). Per germline, CDR1 MNHEY and CDR2 SVGAGI. The germline V and J ends were trimmed by 7 bases and 1 base, with 13 bases remaining between them. CDR3 length: 14 amino acids. The CDR3 DNA sequence: TGTGCCAGCAAGAGGGGGTCTAAGAACACTGAAGCTTTCTTT. This sequence encodes CASKRGSKNTEAFF.

The gene calls are TRBV7-2 and TRBJ1-2; the D gene is possibly TRBD1 (6 bases). Trimming took 1 base from V and 1 from J, leaving 10 bases between them. CDR1 SGHTA and CDR2 FQGNSA come from the germline V gene. This CDR3 comprises 15 residues. In DNA, the CDR3 is TGTGCCAGCAGCTTAGGGACAGCCCATAACTATGGCTACACCTTC. Protein: CASSLGTAHNYGYTF.

The chain combines TRBV28 with TRBJ1-6; D is uncertain. V shed 8 bases and J shed 2 bases, with 7 bases lying between them. The CDR3 sequence is 13 residues long. Germline values: CDR1 MDHEN, CDR2 SYDVKM. CDR3: CASAGAYNSPLHF. CDR3 coding DNA: TGTGCCAGCGCTGGAGCCTATAATTCACCCCTCCACTTT.

Of note for this clone: Other DNA sequences in this specimen translate into the identical CDR3. The chain recombines TRBV5-1 with TRBJ2-3; tentative D call: TRBD2 (6 bases). CDR1 is SGHRS, CDR2 YFSETQ, per germline. V shed 0 bases and J shed 1 base, with 9 bases lying between them. The length of the CDR3 is 15 residues. The CDR3 DNA reads as TGCGCCAGCAGCTTGGGCGGCGGGGGCACAGATACGCAGTATTTT. Translating it yields CASSLGGGGTDTQYF.

This sequence joins TRBV15 and TRBJ2-3; the match to TRBD2 covers 9 bases. Trimming took 9 bases from V and 0 from J; bases not matched to a gene: 4. The CDR3 sequence is 14 residues long. CDR1 is LNHNV, CDR2 YYDKDF, per germline (reference sequence). The CDR3 DNA sequence: TGTGCCACAGTGACTAGCGGTAGCACAGATACGCAGTATTTT. It is translated as CATVTSGSTDTQYF.

The chain has TRBV13 and TRBJ1-2; 7 nucleotides line up with TRBD1. The CDR3 contains 13 residues. V shed 5 bases and J 4 bases; nucleotides not matched to a gene: 4. CDR1 PRHDT and CDR2 FYEKMQ come from the germline V gene (reference sequence). CDR3 DNA sequence: TGTGCCAGCAGCCGAAACAGGGGCTATGGCTACACCTTC. It is translated as CASSRNRGYGYTF.

This clone was seen more than once but under ten times. The chain couples TRBV10-3 to TRBJ1-1; tentative D call: TRBD1 (5 bases). The CDR3 length is 15 residues. Germline-derived CDR1 and CDR2 are ENHRY and SYGVKD. V lost 3 bases, J lost 6 bases, and 17 bases lay in between. Written as DNA, the CDR3 is TGTGCCATCAGTGATTGGAGGGAGAGGGGCGCTGAAGCTTTCTTT. Its protein is CAISDWRERGAEAFF.

This clone has a single count. V is TRBV5-4 and J is TRBJ2-7; a weak D match, TRBD1 (6 bases). Germline V gene sequence: CDR1 SGHNT, CDR2 YYREEE (reference sequence). V dropped 4 bases and J dropped 3 bases, with 17 bases sitting between them. There are 15 residues in the CDR3. CDR3 loop: CASSPVDRDNYEQYF. In nucleotides, the CDR3 is TGTGCCAGCAGCCCGGTCGATAGGGACAACTACGAGCAGTACTTC. The whole variable domain, filled in from reference TRBV5-4 and TRBJ2-7, reads ETGVTQSPTHLIKTRGQQVTLRCSSQSGHNTVSWYQQALGQGPQFIFQYYREEENGRGNFPPRFSGLQFPNYSSELNVNALELDDSALYLCASSPVDRDNYEQYFGPGTRLTVT.

This chain uses TRBV29-1 with TRBJ1-6; D might be TRBD1 (5 bases). The CDR3 consists of 13 residues. Germline V gene data show CDR1 as SQVTM and CDR2 as ANQGSEA. V was shortened by 6 bases and J by 8 bases, with 14 bases between the two germline ends. The CDR3 region is CSVGEGRDSPLHF. Here the CDR3 DNA reads TGCAGCGTAGGTGAGGGGAGGGATTCACCCCTCCACTTT.

This clone was observed once. This chain connects TRBV2 to TRBJ2-7, with 7 positions matching TRBD2. This CDR3 is 16 amino acids long. With 4 bases clipped from V and 5 bases from J, the junction kept 14 bases outside the gene matches. Germline-derived CDR1 and CDR2 are SNHLY and FYNNEI. DNA for the CDR3: TGTGCCAGCAGTGTATCTCCGGTGGGAGGGGTCGACGAGCAGTACTTC. It specifies CASSVSPVGGVDEQYF.

V is TRBV7-3 and J is TRBJ1-1; TRBD1 is a possible D gene (6 bases). The CDR3 extends over 13 amino acids. Germline values: CDR1 SGHTA, CDR2 FQGTGA. Deletions cut 5 bases from V and 6 bases from J, with 13 bases between. CDR3 sequence (DNA): TGTGCCAGCAGCACACAGGGAGGGGCTGAAGCTTTCTTT. Translating it yields CASSTQGGAEAFF. Complete variable domain (other parts from reference TRBV7-3 and TRBJ1-1): GAGVSQTPSNKVTEKGKYVELRCDPISGHTALYWYRQSLGQGPEFLIYFQGTGAADDSGLPNDRFFAVRPEGSVSTLKIQRTERGDSAVYLCASSTQGGAEAFFGQGTRLTVV.

V gene TRBV9 combines with J gene TRBJ2-4; 8 positions match TRBD1. The germline gives CDR1 SGDLS, CDR2 YYNGEE. The V gene end was trimmed by 2 bases and the J gene end by 11 bases; junction bases not matched to a gene: 12. This CDR3 comprises 15 residues. The CDR3: CASSVQGAGGGFQYF. The CDR3 nucleotides read TGTGCCAGCAGCGTCCAGGGGGCGGGCGGAGGGTTTCAGTACTTC.

The chain couples TRBV4-1 to TRBJ2-1, with 9 bases that match TRBD1. The germline V gene has CDR1 MGHRA and CDR2 YSYEKL. This CDR3 is 16 amino acids long. J was trimmed by 4 bases and V by 3 bases; bases with no gene match: 7. CDR3 amino acids: CASSQRGTGPYNEQFF. Here the CDR3 DNA reads TGCGCCAGCAGCCAGCGTGGGACAGGGCCTTACAATGAGCAGTTCTTC.

The sample holds a few counts of this clone. The J gene is TRBJ1-1, the V gene TRBV10-3; no definite D call. CDR3 length: 15 residues. V shed 4 bases and J shed 1 base, with 13 bases lying between them. The germline CDR1 and CDR2 sequences are ENHRY and SYGVKD. The CDR3 spells CAISGSSHTNTEAFF. The CDR3 DNA follows: TGTGCCATCAGTGGTAGTAGCCATACGAACACTGAAGCTTTCTTT.

The gene calls are TRBV4-2 and TRBJ2-5; 14 nucleotides match TRBD2. CDR1 LGHNA and CDR2 YNFKEQ come from the germline V gene. The CDR3 is made up of 18 amino acids. V shed 4 bases, J shed 3 bases, and the junction held 10 bases outside the gene matches. CDR3 nucleotides: TGTGCCAGCAGCCCCCTGGGACTAGCGGGAGCGGGCGAAGAGACCCAGTACTTC. Translating it yields CASSPLGLAGAGEETQYF.

The gene calls are TRBV2 and TRBJ1-5; 7 positions match TRBD1. This CDR3 comprises 15 residues. Trimming took 10 bases from V and 2 from J; bases not matched to a gene: 11. The germline V gene has CDR1 SNHLY and CDR2 FYNNEI. CDR3 sequence reads: CATTEGAGGNQPQHF. For the CDR3, the DNA is TGTGCCACCACGGAGGGGGCAGGGGGCAATCAGCCCCAGCATTTT.

The chain recombines TRBV19 with TRBJ1-5; 8 bases map to TRBD1. The trim removed 4 bases at V and 5 bases at J, leaving 7 bases unmatched. CDR1 and CDR2 (germline): LNHDA, SQIVND (reference sequence). This CDR3 has 15 amino acids. CDR3 region: CASSRGQGKDQPQHF. The CDR3 DNA reads TGTGCCAGTAGTAGAGGACAGGGTAAAGATCAGCCCCAGCATTTT.

V usage is TRBV28 and J usage is TRBJ1-1, with TRBD1 matching 8 bases. This CDR3 is built from 14 residues. Per germline, CDR1 MDHEN and CDR2 SYDVKM. Losses at the gene ends were 8 bases for V and 3 bases for J; bases not matched to a gene: 8. CDR3 in amino acids: CASPPSTGDTEAFF. The CDR3 DNA follows: TGTGCCAGCCCCCCATCGACAGGGGACACTGAAGCTTTCTTT. Full variable domain (outside the CDR3, taken from reference TRBV28 and TRBJ1-1): DVKVTQSSRYLVKRTGEKVFLECVQDMDHENMFWYRQDPGLGLRLIYFSYDVKMKEKGDIPEGYSVSREKKERFSLILESASTNQTSMYLCASPPSTGDTEAFFGQGTRLTVV.

This chain joins TRBV7-8 and TRBJ1-3, with unresolved D. V lost 1 base, J lost 0 bases, and 10 bases lay in between. The CDR3 covers 16 residues. From germline, CDR1 is SGHVS and CDR2 FQNEAQ. This chain's CDR3 is CASSLGSYPSGNTIYF. The DNA for the CDR3 is TGTGCCAGCAGCTTAGGTTCCTACCCCTCTGGAAACACCATATATTTT.

This chain uses TRBV27 with TRBJ2-5, with 7 bases aligning to TRBD1. There are 14 residues in the CDR3. The germline gives CDR1 MNHEY, CDR2 SMNVEV (reference sequence). V lost 3 bases and J lost 5; bases outside the gene matches: 6. The CDR3 DNA is TGTGCCAGCAGTTTCCGAGGGGGCGGGGAGACCCAGTACTTC. It yields the protein CASSFRGGGETQYF.

This sequence joins TRBV6-5 and TRBJ1-3; no clear D gene. The CDR3 is 13 residues long. V was pared by 1 base and J by 4 bases, with 5 bases between. CDR1 is MNHEY, CDR2 SVGAGI, per germline. The CDR3 nucleotides are TGTGCCAGCAGTTACTTACACGGAAACACCATATATTTT. Encoded protein: CASSYLHGNTIYF.

In its sample, this clone was seen once. V gene TRBV5-1 combines with J gene TRBJ2-7; D is possibly TRBD1 (5 bases). Per germline, CDR1 SGHRS and CDR2 YFSETQ. V gave up 4 bases and J gave up 4 bases, with 15 bases separating them. The CDR3 is 14 residues long. The CDR3 bases are TGCGCCAGCAGCGAGTCGACAGTTACTTACGAGCAGTACTTC. Amino acid sequence: CASSESTVTYEQYF.

This chain uses TRBV3-1 (or the pseudogene TRBV3-2) with TRBJ1-2; no clear D. The CDR3 is 14 residues long. V was cut by 1 base and J by 6 bases, with 12 bases left in between. Germline values: CDR1 LGHDT, CDR2 YNNKEL (reference sequence). This CDR3 is CASSQVAQTHGYTF. The CDR3 nucleotides read TGTGCCAGCAGCCAAGTCGCACAGACCCATGGCTACACCTTC.

The V gene is TRBV2, the J gene TRBJ2-1, with TRBD1 as a possible D gene (6 bases). CDR3 length: 15 residues. From germline, CDR1 is SNHLY and CDR2 FYNNEI. Between the trimmed V and J ends, which lost 5 bases and 0 bases, there was a span of 11 bases. Here the CDR3 DNA reads TGTGCCAGCAGTTGGGACACTCCCTCCTACAATGAGCAGTTCTTC. Residues: CASSWDTPSYNEQFF.